The 10 T cell receptor beta chains in this list originate from one sample, sequenced in a study of T cell responses to AZD1222 COVID-19 vaccine. Here immunoSEQ multiplex PCR was the method, and the copy in TCRdb shows in-frame clones only, minus some. The data show 100,000 to 150,000 clones, 80% to 95% seen once. The specimen was peripheral blood, collected 28 days after the second AZD1222 dose. These receptors were collected from an adult who received the AZD1222 COVID-19 vaccine.

V usage is TRBV21-1 and J usage is TRBJ2-7; the DNA was not used to check the table's D call, TRBD2. TRBV21-1 is classified as a pseudogene. The length of the CDR3 is 11 residues. Here the CDR3 reads CASPSPHEQYF. The CDR3 region has the DNA TGTGCCAGCCCCTCCCCCCACGAGCAGTACTTC.

The chain carries TRBV2 and TRBJ1-1; D not certain. V was pared by 8 bases and J by 4 bases, with 14 bases between. This CDR3 has 13 amino acids. In germline, CDR1 is SNHLY, CDR2 FYNNEI. The DNA of the CDR3 is TGTGCCAGCCGGAGGGAGGGAGGCACTGAAGCTTTCTTT. It translates to CASRREGGTEAFF.

J is TRBJ1-5 and V is TRBV5-1, with a tentative D call TRBD1 (6 bases). The V gene lost 4 bases and the J gene lost 5 bases, with 13 bases spanning the gap. The CDR3 contains 14 residues. The germline gives CDR1 SGHRS, CDR2 YFSETQ. The CDR3 bases are TGCGCCAGCAGCCCGGACAGCGGTTATCAGCCCCAGCATTTT. This sequence encodes CASSPDSGYQPQHF.

This rearrangement joins TRBV5-1 to TRBJ1-2, with 8 nucleotides matching TRBD1. V was clipped by 5 bases and J by 5 bases; unmatched bases: 8. This CDR3 has 14 amino acids. The germline V gene has CDR1 SGHRS and CDR2 YFSETQ. The CDR3 DNA reads as TGCGCCAGCAGTTCTCAGGGGGCCCGGTATGGCTACACCTTC. Amino acid sequence: CASSSQGARYGYTF. Supplemented by reference TRBV5-1 and TRBJ1-2, the full variable domain reads KAGVTQTPRYLIKTRGQQVTLSCSPISGHRSVSWYQQTPGQGLQFLFEYFSETQRNKGNFPGRFSGRQFSNSRSEMNVSTLELGDSALYLCASSSQGARYGYTFGSGTRLTVV.

The J gene is TRBJ1-6, the V gene TRBV7-2; no clear D gene. The germline CDR1 and CDR2 sequences are SGHTA and FQGNSA. The CDR3 totals 15 residues. V was clipped by 0 bases and J by 3 bases, with 6 bases between them. This CDR3 is CASSLARGYNSPLHF. CDR3 coding DNA: TGTGCCAGCAGCTTAGCGCGGGGCTATAATTCACCCCTCCACTTT. The full variable domain, its missing parts supplied by reference TRBV7-2 and TRBJ1-6, is GAGVSQSPSNKVTEKGKDVELRCDPISGHTALYWYRQSLGQGLEFLIYFQGNSAPDKSGLPSDRFSAERTGGSVSTLTIQRTQQEDSAVYLCASSLARGYNSPLHFGNGTRLTVT.

V is TRBV11-3 and J is TRBJ2-1; 8 bases map to TRBD2. J gave up 3 bases and V 2 bases, and 3 bases lay outside the gene matches. CDR1 SGHNT and CDR2 YENEEA come from the germline V gene. This CDR3 region has 15 residues. In DNA, the CDR3 is TGTGCCAGCAGCTTAATGAGCGGGGGCTACAATGAGCAGTTCTTC. This encodes CASSLMSGGYNEQFF.

This chain uses TRBV7-2 with TRBJ2-3; possibly TRBD2 for D (5 bases). The V gene lost 5 bases and the J gene lost 6 bases, with 27 bases spanning the gap. This CDR3 contains 18 residues. Germline lookup yields CDR1 SGHTA and CDR2 FQGNSA. The DNA of the CDR3 is TGTGCCAGCAGCCAGCCGCCCACCGGGGATCTGGCTTGGGATACGCAGTATTTT. Translation: CASSQPPTGDLAWDTQYF.

The chain combines TRBV7-8 with TRBJ2-1; 7 positions match TRBD1. After removal of 4 bases from V and 2 bases from J, the junction contained 5 bases not matched to a gene. CDR1 SGHVS and CDR2 FQNEAQ come from the germline V gene. CDR3 length: 15 amino acids. CDR3 in DNA: TGTGCCAGCAGCTCAACAGGGGATCCCTACAATGAGCAGTTCTTC. Protein sequence: CASSSTGDPYNEQFF.

Judged by abundance, this clone is medium-sized. This CDR3 is CASSDSGTGELFF. The CDR3 DNA reads TGTGCCAGCAGTGACTCGGGGACCGGGGAGCTGTTTTTT. The chain links TRBV6-4 to TRBJ2-2; D ambiguous. Trimming left V 0 bases short and J 5 bases short, with 4 bases between. This CDR3 has 13 amino acids. CDR1 and CDR2 from the germline V gene are MRHNA and SNTAGT.

The CDR3 here is CASSIPGAERTDTQYF. The CDR3, as DNA: TGTGCCAGTAGCATACCGGGCGCCGAAAGAACAGATACGCAGTATTTT. This chain connects TRBV19 to TRBJ2-3, with D unclear. V was trimmed by 6 bases and J by 3 bases, leaving 19 bases between them. From germline, CDR1 is LNHDA and CDR2 SQIVND (reference sequence). CDR3 length: 16 amino acids.